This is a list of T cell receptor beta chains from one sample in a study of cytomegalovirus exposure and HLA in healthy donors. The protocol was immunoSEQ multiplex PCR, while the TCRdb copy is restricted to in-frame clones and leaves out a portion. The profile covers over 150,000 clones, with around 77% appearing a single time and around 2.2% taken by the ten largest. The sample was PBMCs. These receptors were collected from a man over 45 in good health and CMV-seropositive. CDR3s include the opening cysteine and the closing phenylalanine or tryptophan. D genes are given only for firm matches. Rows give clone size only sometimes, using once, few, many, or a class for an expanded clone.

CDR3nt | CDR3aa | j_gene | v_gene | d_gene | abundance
TGCGCCAGCAGCCAAGAGTCCCCCCGACAGGGTCTAGCTGGGGCCAACGTCCTGACTTTC | CASSQESPRQGLAGANVLTF | TRBJ2-6 | TRBV4-3 | TRBD1 | NA
TGTGCCATCAGTCCGACAGGTATCGTGACTGAAGCTTTCTTT | CAISPTGIVTEAFF | TRBJ1-1 | TRBV10-3 | NA | NA
TGTGCCAGCAGCTTAGGGACAGGGGCGTCCGAGCAGTACTTC | CASSLGTGASEQYF | TRBJ2-7 | TRBV7-6 | TRBD1 | NA
TGTGCCAGCAGCTTAGACCAGGGGGGCGAGCAGTACTTC | CASSLDQGGEQYF | TRBJ2-7 | TRBV7-6 | NA | NA
TGCAGCGTTGAAGGACACCTCTCCTACGAGCAGTACTTC | CSVEGHLSYEQYF | TRBJ2-7 | TRBV29-1 | NA | NA
TGCGCCAGCAGCTTGGCGAGGGTTAAACAGCCCCAGCATTTT | CASSLARVKQPQHF | TRBJ1-5 | TRBV5-1 | NA | NA
TGTGCCAGCAGCTACGGGACTAGCGGGGACTACGAGCAGTACTTC | CASSYGTSGDYEQYF | TRBJ2-7 | TRBV5-6 | TRBD2 | NA
TGTGCCAGCAGCCCCCAGGGTCGGACCGGGGAGCTGTTTTTT | CASSPQGRTGELFF | TRBJ2-2 | TRBV7-2 | NA | few
TGTGCCAGCAGTTGGCAGGGTGGGTACGAGCAGTACTTC | CASSWQGGYEQYF | TRBJ2-7 | TRBV14 | NA | NA
TGTGCCACCCGGACGCCGCAACATCGAGACAGGGTCGGAACTGAAGCTTTCTTT | CATRTPQHRDRVGTEAFF | TRBJ1-1 | TRBV6-8 | TRBD1 | few
TGTGCCAGCAGCGGACGGGACATGTGGGGAGAGACCCAGTACTTC | CASSGRDMWGETQYF | TRBJ2-5 | TRBV9 | NA | NA
TGCGCCAGCAGCCCCACGAGAACGGAAAAACTGTTTTTT | CASSPTRTEKLFF | TRBJ1-4 | TRBV4-3 | NA | NA
TGCGCCAGCAGCCAAGATGGAGGCCGCAGGGAGGGCTATGGCTACACCTTC | CASSQDGGRREGYGYTF | TRBJ1-2 | TRBV4-1 | NA | NA
TGCGCCAGCAGCGCGGGAACTAGCACAGATACGCAGTATTTT | CASSAGTSTDTQYF | TRBJ2-3 | TRBV5-1 | NA | NA
TGCAGCGCTTGGGACAGGGGGATCTATGGCTACACCTTC | CSAWDRGIYGYTF | TRBJ1-2 | TRBV29-1 | TRBD1 | once
TGTGCCAGCAGCCGGGACAGGGGAAGATCCGGGGAGCTGTTTTTT | CASSRDRGRSGELFF | TRBJ2-2 | TRBV7-2 | TRBD1 | NA
TGTGCCACCCTAAGGACAGGGGTTGAGACCCAGTACTTC | CATLRTGVETQYF | TRBJ2-5 | TRBV15 | TRBD1 | NA
TGTGCCATCAGACCAGCCGGGCGGGACGAGACCCAGTACTTC | CAIRPAGRDETQYF | TRBJ2-5 | TRBV10-3 | NA | NA
TGCGCCAGCAGCCTTGGGGGCGGGGGGAACACCGGGGAGCTGTTTTTT | CASSLGGGGNTGELFF | TRBJ2-2 | TRBV4-3 | NA | NA
TGCAGCGTTGAAGCGGACAGGGGTTCAGATACGCAGTATTTT | CSVEADRGSDTQYF | TRBJ2-3 | TRBV29-1 | TRBD1 | NA
TGTGCCAGCAGCACCACTGGGGGGCAGGGGGCCGAAGCTTTCTTT | CASSTTGGQGAEAFF | TRBJ1-1 | TRBV9 | TRBD1 | NA
TGTGCCATCAGTGAGCTCTACGAGCAGTACTTC | CAISELYEQYF | TRBJ2-7 | TRBV10-3 | NA | NA
TGTGCCTGGAGTGTAATACGCGGGGGACCTGCTGAGCAGTTCTTC | CAWSVIRGGPAEQFF | TRBJ2-1 | TRBV30 | TRBD2 | once
TGTGCCAGCAGTAGGACTCTAAACACTGAAGCTTTCTTT | CASSRTLNTEAFF | TRBJ1-1 | TRBV6-1 | NA | NA
TGTGCCAGCAGCCAGAGGGCAGGGGCACTGAGTTACACTGAAGCTTTCTTT | CASSQRAGALSYTEAFF | TRBJ1-1 | TRBV7-2 | NA | NA
TGTGCTAGTGGTTTGGTCGATAAAGGACAGGCTTTT | CASGLVDKGQAF | TRBJ1-1 | TRBV12-5 | TRBD1 | NA
TGCGCCAGCAGCCCGTTAGCGGGGCGTGGAGAGACCCAGTACTTC | CASSPLAGRGETQYF | TRBJ2-5 | TRBV5-1 | TRBD2 | NA
TGTGCCAGCAGCCAAAATCAAGGACTAGCGGGGGGGCTTCAGCAGTACTTC | CASSQNQGLAGGLQQYF | TRBJ2-7 | TRBV14 | TRBD2 | few
TGTGCCAGCAGCCCAAACCGACAGGGGGCCTACGAGCAGTACTTC | CASSPNRQGAYEQYF | TRBJ2-7 | TRBV11-3 | TRBD1 | NA
TGTGCCAGCACCTACGGACAGGACTATGGCTACACCTTC | CASTYGQDYGYTF | TRBJ1-2 | TRBV6-5 | TRBD1 | NA
TGTGCCAGCAGCCTAACCGGACAACCCTACAATGAGCAGTTCTTC | CASSLTGQPYNEQFF | TRBJ2-1 | TRBV11-2 | NA | NA
TGTGCCAGCAGCTTAGGGTCAGGGACCTACGAGCAGTACTTC | CASSLGSGTYEQYF | TRBJ2-7 | TRBV7-9 | NA | NA
TGTGCCAGTAGTACCGGACAGAGATTGTCAGAAGCTTTCTTT | CASSTGQRLSEAFF | TRBJ1-1 | TRBV19 | NA | NA
TGTGCCAGCAGCTCGCAATTTGGAGCGGGTCAGCCCCAGCATTTT | CASSSQFGAGQPQHF | TRBJ1-5 | TRBV5-5 | NA | few
TGTGCCAGCAGTTCCCCACTCCAAGAGACCCAGTACTTC | CASSSPLQETQYF | TRBJ2-5 | TRBV28 | NA | NA
TGCGCCAGCAGCCAGGCTACAGGGTGGTCCATTGCCGCTTTCTTT | CASSQATGWSIAAFF | TRBJ1-1 | TRBV4-3 | NA | NA
TGTGCCAGCAGGATCAAACAGGGGGCTAATTCACCCCTCCACTTT | CASRIKQGANSPLHF | TRBJ1-6 | TRBV27 | TRBD1 | NA
TGTGCCAGCAGCGACCGGGTTCTCCGGGATGAGCAGTTCTTC | CASSDRVLRDEQFF | TRBJ2-1 | TRBV7-2 | NA | NA
TGTGCCAGCAGTGGACAAGGTAACACTGAAGCTTTCTTT | CASSGQGNTEAFF | TRBJ1-1 | TRBV2 | NA | NA
TGTGCCAGCAGCCTCGCGGACCGAGGGTTGTCTTTCTTT | CASSLADRGLSFF | TRBJ1-1 | TRBV28 | NA | NA
TGTGCCAGCAGCTTTTCAGTAACGGGGGGGCGTAGCACAGATACGCAGTATTTT | CASSFSVTGGRSTDTQYF | TRBJ2-3 | TRBV7-6 | TRBD2 | NA
TGTGCCAGCACTCCGGACAGGGCTGCCTATGGCTACACCTTC | CASTPDRAAYGYTF | TRBJ1-2 | TRBV6-1 | TRBD1 | NA
TGTGCCAGCAGCCAGGTGATGGGCAGAAACATAATGAACACTGAAGCTTTCTTT | CASSQVMGRNIMNTEAFF | TRBJ1-1 | TRBV6-4 | NA | NA